The rows below give T cell receptor beta chains drawn from one sample of a study of read filtering for tumor transcriptome and immune sequencing. TCRdb reprocessed the reads via MiXCR and lists one record per CDR3 protein. The sample lists 20,000 or so distinct CDR3 sequences; 20% to 25% were seen once. The sample consisted of a population of CD138-negative cells sorted from bone marrow. The source of these receptors is a donor at least 40 years old with multiple myeloma. Both conserved end residues are part of each CDR3. D genes are given only for firm matches.

CASSEAGIGQPQHF TRBV10-2 14 TRBJ1-5 NA
CAIQRGTSTDTQYF TRBV10-3 14 TRBJ2-3 NA
CASSLSSGYNEQFF TRBV6-5 14 TRBJ2-1 TRBD2
CSALGPEILYEQYF TRBV20-1 14 TRBJ2-7 NA
CATKNRENEKLFF TRBV10-3 13 TRBJ1-4 NA
CASSMGEGADNQPQHF TRBV19 16 TRBJ1-5 NA
CSARHPNTGELFF TRBV20-1 13 TRBJ2-2 NA
CASSEGGLAGTGEQFF TRBV9 16 TRBJ2-1 TRBD2
CASSLPGQRHNEQFF TRBV5-6 15 TRBJ2-1 TRBD1
CSATGQGGTGELFF TRBV20-1 14 TRBJ2-2 TRBD1
CASSQGVKRGTGGLFF TRBV4-2 16 TRBJ2-2 TRBD2
CATSDNQGARDNEQFF TRBV24-1 16 TRBJ2-1 TRBD1
CASSLSGRGNTEAFF TRBV7-8 15 TRBJ1-1 NA
CASSGPSNYGYTF TRBV5-1 13 TRBJ1-2 NA
CSISGGPDVTDTQYF TRBV20-1 15 TRBJ2-3 TRBD2
CASSRISGLPAADTQYF TRBV19 17 TRBJ2-3 NA
CASSRPRGGTDNEQFF TRBV7-9 16 TRBJ2-1 TRBD2
CASRTGNTEAFF TRBV6-6 12 TRBJ1-1 NA
CASSLGVNTEAFF TRBV28 13 TRBJ1-1 NA
CASSFILAEFNEQFF TRBV7-9 15 TRBJ2-1 TRBD2
CASRGSGGAFNEQFF TRBV5-1 15 TRBJ2-1 TRBD2
CASGESGAGENTGELFF TRBV10-1 17 TRBJ2-2 TRBD2
CSASLRPTNTGELFF TRBV20-1 15 TRBJ2-2 NA
CSAREPAGSYNEQFF TRBV20-1 15 TRBJ2-1 NA
CASSIGFGGWSNQPQHF TRBV19 17 TRBJ1-5 NA
CASSPGQGGEKLFF TRBV28 14 TRBJ1-4 TRBD1